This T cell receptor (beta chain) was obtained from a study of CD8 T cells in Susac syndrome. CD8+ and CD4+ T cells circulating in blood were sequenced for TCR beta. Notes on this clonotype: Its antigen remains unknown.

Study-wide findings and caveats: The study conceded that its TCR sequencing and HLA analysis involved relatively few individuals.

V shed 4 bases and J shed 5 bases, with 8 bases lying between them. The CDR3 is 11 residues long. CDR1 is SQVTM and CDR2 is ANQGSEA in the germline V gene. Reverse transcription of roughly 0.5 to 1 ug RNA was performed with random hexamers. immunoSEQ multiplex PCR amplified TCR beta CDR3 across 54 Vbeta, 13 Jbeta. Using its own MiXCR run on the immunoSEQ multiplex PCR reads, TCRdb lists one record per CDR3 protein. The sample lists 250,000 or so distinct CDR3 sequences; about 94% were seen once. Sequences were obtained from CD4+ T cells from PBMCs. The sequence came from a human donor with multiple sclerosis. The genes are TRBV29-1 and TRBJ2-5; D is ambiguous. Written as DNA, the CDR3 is TGCAGCGTTGGGGGTCAGGAGACCCAGTACTTC. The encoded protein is CSVGGQETQYF.